Listed here are 26 T cell receptor beta chains from one sample, sequenced in a study of shared T cell receptors in the human thymus. TCRdb's copy holds only in-frame clones and misses some; the assay was immunoSEQ multiplex PCR. Of 700,000 or so clones in the sample, approximately 83% were seen once. The same sample was also studied in work on human thymus T cells.

The sample comprised thymocytes. The source of these receptors is a girl in the first two years of life with a congenital heart defect.

The chain links TRBV9 to TRBJ1-2, with no clear D. V lost 1 base, J lost 3 bases, and 7 bases lay in between. CDR3 length: 13 amino acids. Germline V CDR1 and CDR2: SGDLS, YYNGEE. As DNA, the CDR3 is TGTGCCAGCAGCGTAACGGAGTACTATGGCTACACCTTC. Translation gives CASSVTEYYGYTF.

The chain couples TRBV12-5 to TRBJ1-3; D unclear. The CDR3 is 17 residues long. With 0 bases removed from V and 9 bases from J, the gap between germline ends came to 21 bases. CDR1 is LGHNT, CDR2 FRNRAP, per germline. CDR3 residues: CASGLVLRTTASSTIYF. CDR3 DNA sequence: TGTGCTAGTGGTTTGGTACTTAGAACTACTGCATCGAGCACCATATATTTT.

This clone was counted only a few times. The genes are TRBV6-1 and TRBJ1-1; 7 positions match TRBD1. Per the germline V gene, CDR1 is MNHNS and CDR2 is SASEGT. The CDR3 runs 15 residues. The junction had 3 bases not matched to a gene; V was cut back by 1 base and J by 1 base. This chain's CDR3 is CASSEGGTENTEAFF. The CDR3 nucleotides are TGTGCCAGCAGTGAAGGGGGGACAGAGAACACTGAAGCTTTCTTT.

This clone was counted only a few times. Written as DNA, the CDR3 is TGTGCCAGCAGCGCCCGGACGGGGGGGTTCCTTATGGGCTACACCTTC. This sequence encodes CASSARTGGFLMGYTF. V usage is TRBV9 and J usage is TRBJ1-2, with a possible D match to TRBD1 (5 bases). V was clipped by 3 bases and J by 8 bases, with 23 bases between them. The CDR3 spans 16 residues. Germline values: CDR1 SGDLS, CDR2 YYNGEE.

The chain employs TRBV14 and TRBJ1-2; 9 positions agree with TRBD1. CDR1 and CDR2 from the germline V gene are SGHDN and FVKESK. Trimming at V came to 5 bases and at J to 8 bases, leaving 6 bases not matched to a gene. The CDR3 covers 13 residues. CDR3 sequence reads: CASSAGTGIGYTF. The CDR3 DNA sequence: TGTGCCAGCAGCGCCGGGACAGGGATCGGCTACACCTTC.

With respect to this clone: At the DNA level, this CDR3 is encoded by other sequences in the same sample as well. The chain is built from TRBV5-1 and TRBJ2-7; D perhaps matches TRBD1 (6 bases). Germline V gene sequence: CDR1 SGHRS, CDR2 YFSETQ. The CDR3 spans 12 residues. V was pared by 5 bases and J by 1 base, with 7 bases between. For the CDR3, the DNA is TGCGCCAGCAGAGGACAGTCCTACGAGCAGTACTTC. This gives the protein CASRGQSYEQYF.

This clone was recorded only once. This chain uses TRBV29-1 with TRBJ1-1, with 7 bases that match TRBD1. Per the germline V gene, CDR1 is SQVTM and CDR2 is ANQGSEA. The CDR3 is 11 residues long. V lost 7 bases to trimming and J lost 3 bases; unmatched junction nucleotides: 2. The CDR3 DNA follows: TGCAGCGGAACAGGGGACACTGAAGCTTTCTTT. The encoded protein is CSGTGDTEAFF.

V and J are TRBV5-1 and TRBJ1-2; D call uncertain. CDR3 length: 16 residues. Germline CDR1 and CDR2: SGHRS and YFSETQ. V shed 4 bases and J shed 2 bases, with 18 bases lying between them. The CDR3 DNA sequence: TGCGCCAGCAGCCCCGGACTTCTAACTTCGAACTATGGCTACACCTTC. Its translation: CASSPGLLTSNYGYTF.

This sequence joins TRBV6-5 and TRBJ2-7; TRBD1 agrees at 7 bases. This CDR3 has 12 residues. Germline V CDR1 and CDR2: MNHEY, SVGAGI. With 6 bases clipped from V and 6 bases from J, the junction kept 5 bases outside the gene matches. The CDR3 bases are TGTGCCAGCAGCATGACAGGGTCCGAGCAGTACTTC. Its translation is CASSMTGSEQYF.

The V and J genes are TRBV14 and TRBJ2-7; 8 bases match TRBD1. V lost 4 bases, J lost 3 bases, and 8 bases stayed unmatched. This CDR3 comprises 15 residues. Germline CDR1 is SGHDN and CDR2 is FVKESK. The CDR3 loop is CASSRGQGDYYEQYF. The CDR3 DNA is TGTGCCAGCAGCCGCGGACAGGGCGACTACTACGAGCAGTACTTC.

The rearrangement uses TRBV2 and TRBJ2-7; D remains ambiguous. The CDR3 length is 12 residues. Deletions cut 4 bases from V and 4 bases from J, with 8 bases between. Per germline, CDR1 SNHLY and CDR2 FYNNEI. CDR3 protein: CASSVESYEQYF. Here the CDR3 DNA reads TGTGCCAGCAGTGTAGAGTCTTACGAGCAGTACTTC.

This clone is a singleton in its sample. The V gene is TRBV28, the J gene TRBJ2-7, with a weak D call TRBD1 (5 bases). The germline CDR1 and CDR2 sequences are MDHEN and SYDVKM. This CDR3 has 19 residues. Trimming took off 6 bases at V and 6 bases at J, with 33 bases between the two ends. The chain's CDR3 is CASSLGPVFDSPRRVEQYF. DNA for the CDR3: TGTGCCAGCAGCTTGGGCCCCGTTTTTGACAGTCCCCGTCGGGTCGAGCAGTACTTC.

The chain combines TRBV7-2 with TRBJ2-7; 12 bases are shared with TRBD2. Germline V gene lookup returns CDR1 SGHTA and CDR2 FQGNSA. The CDR3 is 16 amino acids. Trimming took 5 bases from V and 0 from J; bases not matched to a gene: 5. The chain's CDR3 is CASSTTSGGSSYEQYF. The CDR3 bases are TGTGCCAGCAGCACCACTAGCGGGGGGAGCTCCTACGAGCAGTACTTC.

This clone was recorded once. The genes are TRBV7-8 and TRBJ1-1; D might be TRBD1 (6 bases). Trimming left V 5 bases short and J 6 bases short, with 19 bases between. The CDR3 is made up of 15 amino acids. Germline CDR1 reads SGHVS; CDR2 reads FQNEAQ. The CDR3 DNA reads TGTGCCAGCAGCCGACTTAATTTGGGGGCTGCTGAAGCTTTCTTT. It specifies CASSRLNLGAAEAFF.

V gene TRBV5-5 combines with J gene TRBJ1-5; tentative D call: TRBD1 (5 bases). The germline V gene encodes CDR1 SGHKS and CDR2 YYEKEE (reference sequence). The CDR3 length is 15 residues. V shed 3 bases and J shed 0 bases, with 10 bases lying between them. CDR3 region: CASSWMGGSNQPQHF. CDR3 DNA sequence: TGTGCCAGCAGCTGGATGGGGGGTAGCAATCAGCCCCAGCATTTT.

The CDR3 region has the DNA TGCGCCAGCAGCTTGGACGGGAACTACGAGCAGTACTTC. Its protein is CASSLDGNYEQYF. This chain links TRBV5-1 with TRBJ2-7, with D perhaps matching TRBD2 (5 bases). V was clipped by 0 bases and J by 3 bases, with 7 bases between them. The CDR3 contains 13 residues. Germline CDR1 reads SGHRS; CDR2 reads YFSETQ.

The rearrangement uses TRBV7-6 and TRBJ1-1; TRBD1 matches 8 bases. V lost 1 base, J lost 1 base, and 5 bases stayed unmatched. Germline CDR1 reads SGHVS; CDR2 reads FNYEAQ. The CDR3 is 16 amino acids. The CDR3 protein is CASSLDPGQANTEAFF. Written as DNA, the CDR3 is TGTGCCAGCAGCTTAGATCCGGGACAGGCGAACACTGAAGCTTTCTTT.

The CDR3, as DNA: TGTGCCAGCAGCCCCAACGAGGCAGCTGCCGTAAGCAGACTAGCTTTCTTT. Translating it yields CASSPNEAAAVSRLAFF. The J gene is TRBJ1-1, the V gene TRBV11-2; D ambiguous. V was trimmed by 5 bases and J by 10 bases, leaving 29 bases between them. Per the germline V gene, CDR1 is SGHAT and CDR2 is FQNNGV. The CDR3 extends over 17 amino acids.

This clone was counted only a few times. The germline gene is not matched at one end of the junction; a read error may be the cause. The chain links TRBV4-1 to TRBJ1-2; 12 bases line up with TRBD1. This CDR3 spans 15 amino acids. Germline V gene data show CDR1 as MGHRA and CDR2 as YSYEKL. CDR3 protein: CASSQHPPGQGARKF. CDR3 nucleotide sequence: TGCGCCAGCAGCCAACACCCCCCGGGACAGGGGGCGCGGAAATTC.

J is TRBJ2-5 and V is TRBV5-1, with 8 bases matching TRBD2. The CDR3 is 18 amino acids. V shed 0 bases and J 5 bases; nucleotides not matched to a gene: 15. Looked up from germline, CDR1 is SGHRS and CDR2 is YFSETQ. The CDR3 here is CASSLGGGAGAPRETQYF. DNA of the CDR3: TGCGCCAGCAGCTTGGGTGGAGGAGCGGGGGCTCCCCGGGAGACCCAGTACTTC.

The CDR3 DNA reads as TGTGCCAGCAGCCCGCCGGACAGGGGGCCCTACTATGGCTACACCTTC. Residues: CASSPPDRGPYYGYTF. J is TRBJ1-2 and V is TRBV7-4; 11 nucleotides align to TRBD1. Germline trimming cut 5 bases from V and 3 bases from J; bases unmatched to any gene: 8. Germline assignment: CDR1 SGHVT and CDR2 SQSDAQ. This CDR3 contains 16 residues.

A few counts support this clone. This chain uses TRBV28 with TRBJ2-2; TRBD2 matches 11 bases. There are 17 residues in the CDR3. Germline assignment: CDR1 MDHEN and CDR2 SYDVKM. Trimming at V came to 6 bases and at J to 4 bases, leaving 10 bases not matched to a gene. CDR3 protein: CASSPIAGGPGTGELFF. In DNA, the CDR3 is TGTGCCAGCAGCCCTATAGCGGGGGGGCCCGGCACCGGGGAGCTGTTTTTT.

The chain couples TRBV10-2 to TRBJ2-7, with D possibly matching TRBD2 (5 bases). The germline V and J ends were trimmed by 4 bases and 5 bases, with 27 bases remaining between them. The CDR3 runs to 18 residues. Germline loops: CDR1 WSHSY, CDR2 SAAADI. CDR3 region: CASSAPRRGEGKEDEQYF. The CDR3 DNA follows: TGCGCCAGCAGTGCCCCTAGAAGAGGCGAAGGAAAGGAGGACGAGCAGTACTTC.

About this clone: At the DNA level, this CDR3 is encoded by other sequences in the same sample as well. The V gene is TRBV7-2, the J gene TRBJ1-6; a weak D match, TRBD1 (6 bases). Germline CDR1 is SGHTA and CDR2 is FQGNSA. V was clipped by 2 bases and J by 7 bases, with 21 bases between them. The CDR3 sequence is 18 residues long. The CDR3 region is CASSLIRGTQIQNSPLHF. The CDR3 DNA reads TGTGCCAGCAGCTTAATCAGGGGAACACAGATTCAAAATTCACCCCTCCACTTT.

V gene TRBV25-1 combines with J gene TRBJ1-2, with 7 bases identical to TRBD1. In germline, CDR1 is MGHDK, CDR2 SYGVNS. The CDR3 covers 13 residues. Trimming removed 6 bases from V and 7 bases from J; junction bases left unmatched: 8. The CDR3 is CASSYGDRSGYTF. The CDR3 DNA reads as TGTGCCAGCAGCTACGGGGACAGATCTGGCTACACCTTC.

The chain couples TRBV19 to TRBJ2-1; 10 bases line up with TRBD2. The CDR3 extends over 16 amino acids. Trimming cost V 5 bases and J 4 bases; bases outside gene matches: 8. Germline V gene data show CDR1 as LNHDA and CDR2 as SQIVND (reference sequence). The CDR3 here is CASSPKLAGIYNEQFF. The CDR3 DNA is TGTGCCAGTAGTCCAAAACTAGCGGGGATTTACAATGAGCAGTTCTTC.